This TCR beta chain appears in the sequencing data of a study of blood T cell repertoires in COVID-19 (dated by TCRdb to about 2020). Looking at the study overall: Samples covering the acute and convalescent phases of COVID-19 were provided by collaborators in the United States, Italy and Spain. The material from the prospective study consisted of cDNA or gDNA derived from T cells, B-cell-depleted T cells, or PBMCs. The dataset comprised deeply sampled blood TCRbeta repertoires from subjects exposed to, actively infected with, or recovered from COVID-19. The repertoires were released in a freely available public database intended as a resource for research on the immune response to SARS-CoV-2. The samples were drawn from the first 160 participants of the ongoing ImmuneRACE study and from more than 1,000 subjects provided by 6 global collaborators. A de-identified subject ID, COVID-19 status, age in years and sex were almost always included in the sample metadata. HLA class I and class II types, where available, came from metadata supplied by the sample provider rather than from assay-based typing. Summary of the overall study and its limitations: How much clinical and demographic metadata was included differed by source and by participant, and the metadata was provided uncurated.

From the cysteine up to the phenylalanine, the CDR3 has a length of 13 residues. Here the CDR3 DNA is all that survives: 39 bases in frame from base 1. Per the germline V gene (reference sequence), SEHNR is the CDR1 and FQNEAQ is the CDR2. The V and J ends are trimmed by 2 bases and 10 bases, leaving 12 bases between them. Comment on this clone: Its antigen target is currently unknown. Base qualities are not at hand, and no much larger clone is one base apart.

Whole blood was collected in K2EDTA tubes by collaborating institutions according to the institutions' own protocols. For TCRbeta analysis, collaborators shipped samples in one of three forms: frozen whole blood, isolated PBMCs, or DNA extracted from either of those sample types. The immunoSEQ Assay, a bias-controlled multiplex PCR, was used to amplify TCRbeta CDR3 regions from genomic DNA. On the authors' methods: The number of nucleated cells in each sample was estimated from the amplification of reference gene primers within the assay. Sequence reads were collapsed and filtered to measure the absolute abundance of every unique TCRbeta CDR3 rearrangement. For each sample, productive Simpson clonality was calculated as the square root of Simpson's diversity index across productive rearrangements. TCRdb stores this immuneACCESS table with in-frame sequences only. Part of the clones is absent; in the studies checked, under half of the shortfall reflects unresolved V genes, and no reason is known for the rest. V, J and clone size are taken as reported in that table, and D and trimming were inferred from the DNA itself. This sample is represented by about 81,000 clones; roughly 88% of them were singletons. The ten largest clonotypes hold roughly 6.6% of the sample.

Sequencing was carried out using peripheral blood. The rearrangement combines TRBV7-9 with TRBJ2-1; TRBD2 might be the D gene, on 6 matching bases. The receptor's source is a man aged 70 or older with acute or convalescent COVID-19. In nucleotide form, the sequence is TGTGCCAGCAGCTTAATGGGAGGAGACGAGCAGTTCTTC. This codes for CASSLMGGDEQFF.